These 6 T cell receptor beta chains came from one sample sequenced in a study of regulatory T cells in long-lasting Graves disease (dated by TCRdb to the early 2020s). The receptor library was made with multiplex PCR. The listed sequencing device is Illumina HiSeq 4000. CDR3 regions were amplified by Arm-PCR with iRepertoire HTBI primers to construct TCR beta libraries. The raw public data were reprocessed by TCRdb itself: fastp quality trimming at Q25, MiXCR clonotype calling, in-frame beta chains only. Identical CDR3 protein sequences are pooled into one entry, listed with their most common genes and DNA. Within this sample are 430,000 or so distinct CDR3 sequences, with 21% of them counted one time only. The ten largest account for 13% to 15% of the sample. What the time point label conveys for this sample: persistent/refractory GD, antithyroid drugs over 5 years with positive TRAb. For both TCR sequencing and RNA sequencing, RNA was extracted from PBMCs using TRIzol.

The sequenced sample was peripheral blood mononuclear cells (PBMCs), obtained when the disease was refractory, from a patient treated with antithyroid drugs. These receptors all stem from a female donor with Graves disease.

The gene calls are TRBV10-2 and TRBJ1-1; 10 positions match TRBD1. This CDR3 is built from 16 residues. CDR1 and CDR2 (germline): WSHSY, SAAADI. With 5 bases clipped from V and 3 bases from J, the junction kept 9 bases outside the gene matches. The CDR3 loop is CASSPGTGDRDTEAFF. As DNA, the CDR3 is TGCGCCAGCAGTCCCGGGACAGGGGACAGAGACACTGAAGCTTTCTTT.

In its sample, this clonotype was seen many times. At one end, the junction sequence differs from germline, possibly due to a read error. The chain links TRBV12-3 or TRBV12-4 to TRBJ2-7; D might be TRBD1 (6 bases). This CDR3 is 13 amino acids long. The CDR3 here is CASSLGTPYEQYF. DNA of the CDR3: TGTGCCAGCAGCTTAGGGACACCCTACGAGCAGTACTTC.

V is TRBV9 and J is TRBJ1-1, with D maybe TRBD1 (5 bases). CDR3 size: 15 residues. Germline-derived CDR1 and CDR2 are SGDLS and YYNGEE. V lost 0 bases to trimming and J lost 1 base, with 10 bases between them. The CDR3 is CASSVGVRENTEAFF. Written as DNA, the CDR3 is TGTGCCAGCAGCGTAGGTGTCAGGGAGAACACTGAAGCTTTCTTT.

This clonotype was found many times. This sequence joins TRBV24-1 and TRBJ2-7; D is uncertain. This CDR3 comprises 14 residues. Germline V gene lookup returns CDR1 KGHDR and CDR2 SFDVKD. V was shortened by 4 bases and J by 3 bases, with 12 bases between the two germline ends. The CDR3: CATSDDNPGYEQYF. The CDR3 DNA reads TGTGCCACCAGTGACGACAACCCGGGCTACGAGCAGTACTTC.

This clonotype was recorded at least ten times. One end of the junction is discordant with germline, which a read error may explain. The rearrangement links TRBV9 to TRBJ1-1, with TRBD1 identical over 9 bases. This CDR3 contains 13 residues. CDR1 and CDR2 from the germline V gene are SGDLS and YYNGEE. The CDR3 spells CASTGQGNTEAFF. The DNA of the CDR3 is TGCGCCAGCACGGGACAGGGGAACACTGAAGCTTTCTTT.

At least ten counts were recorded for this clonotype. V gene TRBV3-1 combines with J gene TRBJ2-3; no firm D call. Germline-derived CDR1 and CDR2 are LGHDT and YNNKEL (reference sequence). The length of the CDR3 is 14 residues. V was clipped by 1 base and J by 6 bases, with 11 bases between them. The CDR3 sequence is CASSQVSPRDTQYF. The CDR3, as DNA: TGTGCCAGCAGCCAAGTCTCCCCTCGGGATACGCAGTATTTT.